This T cell receptor beta chain was obtained from a study of beta chain bispecific antibodies for T cell cancers. Study conclusions and caveats: TRBV-directed bispecific antibodies appeared to leave all non-targeted, unrelated TRBV family members unaffected. Most targeted TRBV signal came from the leukemia cell line cells, not normal T cells. The TRBV12-3 share of total TRBV signal fell around 99% after anti-TRBV12 rather than anti-CD19 exposure.

T cells were expanded from blood mononuclear cells for about three days with anti-CD3 OKT3 or CD3/CD28 beads. V gave up 6 bases and J gave up 1 base; unmatched junction bases: 8. The CDR3 has 16 amino acids. Germline V lookup: CDR1 SGHNT, CDR2 YYREEE (reference sequence). For this clonotype: Its antigen is not known.

TCRdb analysed the 5' RACE reads with MiXCR anew, one entry per CDR3 protein. The sample records around 19,000 distinct CDR3 sequences, 2% to 2.5% being singletons. The material was healthy donor T cells cultured with leukemia cells, obtained from a culture containing a bispecific antibody targeting TCR Vbeta12. The chain carries TRBV5-4 and TRBJ2-1; 9 bases agree with TRBD2. This sequence was found in a human donor in good health. Some clones in this sample may be carry-over from other donors' samples. The CDR3, as DNA: TGTGCCAGCAATCAGCGGGGGGCCGGTTCCTACAATGAGCAGTTCTTC. Translated: CASNQRGAGSYNEQFF.